A single sample gave rise to the 29 T cell receptor beta chains below, sequenced in a study of regulatory T cells in long-lasting Graves disease (dated by TCRdb to 2020 to 2022). Interpreted using the paper, the time point label stands for: newly diagnosed GD, antithyroid drugs for less than 3 months. RNA was extracted from PBMCs in TRIzol for both TCR sequencing and RNA sequencing. The library was produced with multiplex PCR. The listed sequencing device is Illumina HiSeq 4000. CDR3 regions were amplified by Arm-PCR with iRepertoire HTBI primers to construct TCR beta libraries. TCRdb trimmed the raw reads at Q25, called clones with MiXCR and kept productive beta chains. A single entry per CDR3 protein holds the most common genes and DNA from its merged rows. The sample table lists roughly 520,000 distinct CDR3 sequences, approximately 12% of them with a count of one. Of the sample, almost 9% falls within the top ten clones.

This same sample was also taken into another study, of T cells in Graves' hyperthyroidism and ophthalmopathy.

Sequencing was performed on peripheral blood mononuclear cells (PBMCs), taken at new diagnosis, from a patient treated with antithyroid drugs. These TCRs come from a woman aged 25-40 years with Graves disease. Donor details come from another sample of the same person, matched by shared clones.

The genes are TRBV2 and TRBJ2-3, with TRBD2 matching over 14 bases. CDR1 is SNHLY, CDR2 FYNNEI, per germline. The length of the CDR3 is 17 residues. Trimming at V came to 4 bases and at J to 6 bases, leaving 9 bases not matched to a gene. In nucleotides, the CDR3 is TGTGCCAGCAGTGGGGGGGGACTAGCGGGAGTCGATGATACGCAGTATTTT. Translation gives CASSGGGLAGVDDTQYF.

This clonotype came up many times. The gene calls are TRBV28 and TRBJ2-3, with 10 nucleotides matching TRBD2. The CDR3 runs 15 residues. V dropped 3 bases and J dropped 2; count of bases not matched to a gene: 2. Germline values: CDR1 MDHEN, CDR2 SYDVKM. CDR3 protein: CASSLSGRATDTQYF. The CDR3 DNA is TGTGCCAGCAGTTTGAGCGGGAGGGCCACAGATACGCAGTATTTT.

This clonotype has more than one count but fewer than ten. One base away lies a much larger clone, so this may be a sequencing read error. The chain has TRBV11-2 and TRBJ2-3, with D possibly matching TRBD2 (5 bases). Germline V gene lookup returns CDR1 SGHAT and CDR2 FQNNGV. The CDR3 is 14 residues long. The CDR3 region is CAGSLDPSRDTQYF. The DNA of the CDR3 is TGTGCCGGCAGCTTAGATCCTAGCAGAGATACGCAGTATTTT. The full variable domain, its missing parts supplied by reference TRBV11-2 and TRBJ2-3, is EAGVAQSPRYKIIEKRQSVAFWCNPISGHATLYWYQQILGQGPKLLIQFQNNGVVDDSQLPKDRFSAERLKGVDSTLKIQPAKLEDSAVYLCAGSLDPSRDTQYFGPGTRLTVL.

The table lists this clonotype with a few counts. V gene TRBV3-1 combines with J gene TRBJ2-7, with 7 positions matching TRBD2. Unmatched junction bases numbered 6, after V lost 1 base and J lost 0 bases. CDR3 length equals 16 residues. Germline loops: CDR1 LGHDT, CDR2 YNNKEL (reference sequence). In DNA form, the CDR3 reads TGTGCCAGCAGCCAAGTTACGCGGGAGTACTCCTACGAGCAGTACTTC. Translation gives CASSQVTREYSYEQYF.

V usage is TRBV6-1 and J usage is TRBJ2-7, with 8 nucleotides matching TRBD1. Germline CDR1 and CDR2: MNHNS and SASEGT. The CDR3 loop spans 14 amino acids. V was pared by 6 bases and J by 6 bases, with 10 bases of the junction left unmatched. DNA for the CDR3: TGTGCCAGCAGCTTATCCCAGGGGGCGGCCGAGCAGTACTTC. Its protein is CASSLSQGAAEQYF.

This clonotype was counted ten times or more. The chain links TRBV10-3 to TRBJ2-7; 8 bases agree with TRBD2. The CDR3 is 18 amino acids. Trimming at V came to 3 bases and at J to 1 base, leaving 14 bases not matched to a gene. The germline CDR1 and CDR2 sequences are ENHRY and SYGVKD. The CDR3 coding sequence is TGTGCCATCAGTGATAGTGGAAGCGGGAGTAAGCAATCCTACGAGCAGTACTTC. As protein: CAISDSGSGSKQSYEQYF.

This clonotype was seen at least ten times. The gene calls are TRBV2 and TRBJ1-3; D ambiguous. This CDR3 has 14 residues. Trimming took 6 bases from V and 0 from J, leaving 9 bases between them. Germline V gene sequence: CDR1 SNHLY, CDR2 FYNNEI. The CDR3 loop is CASSYTTSGNTIYF. CDR3 DNA sequence: TGTGCCAGCAGCTACACGACCTCTGGAAACACCATATATTTT. Drawing the rest from reference TRBV2 and TRBJ1-3, the complete variable domain is EPEVTQTPSHQVTQMGQEVILRCVPISNHLYFYWYRQILGQKVEFLVSFYNNEISEKSEIFDDQFSVERPDGSNFTLKIRSTKLEDSAMYFCASSYTTSGNTIYFGEGSWLTVV.

This clonotype was recorded many times. The chain uses TRBV5-6 and TRBJ2-7; D possibly corresponds to TRBD1 (6 bases). The CDR3 has 13 amino acids. Germline-derived CDR1 and CDR2 are SGHDT and YYEEEE. The V gene lost 5 bases and the J gene lost 7 bases, with 16 bases spanning the gap. CDR3 sequence reads: CASRFTGTGEQYF. The CDR3, as DNA: TGTGCCAGCAGGTTTACAGGGACGGGAGAGCAGTACTTC.

Many counts were recorded for this clonotype. This chain links TRBV7-9 with TRBJ2-1, with no clear D. Trimming removed 5 bases from V and 6 bases from J, with 5 bases in between. Germline V gives CDR1 SEHNR, CDR2 FQNEAQ (reference sequence). CDR3 length equals 11 residues. DNA for the CDR3: TGTGCCAGCAGCCTTAGCAATGAGCAGTTCTTC. Amino acids: CASSLSNEQFF.

This clonotype came up many times. The chain uses TRBV20-1 and TRBJ2-5; TRBD1 is a possible D gene (6 bases). This CDR3 is built from 13 residues. Per the germline V gene, CDR1 is DFQATT and CDR2 is SNEGSKA (reference sequence). V lost 5 bases and J 2 bases, leaving 12 bases between the germline ends. Written as DNA, the CDR3 is TGCAGTGCTCACCCAGGGGATCAAGAGACCCAGTACTTC. As protein: CSAHPGDQETQYF.

Points on this clonotype: A much larger clone differs from this one at a single base, so this may be a read error. J is TRBJ1-1 and V is TRBV7-3; the D gene is possibly TRBD1 (5 bases). CDR3 size: 14 residues. The V gene's germline CDR1 is SGHTA and CDR2 FQGTGA. The CDR3 region is CASSLTGTSTEAYF. The CDR3 DNA is TGTGCCAGCAGCTTAACCGGGACCAGCACTGAAGCTTACTTT.

The genes are TRBV6-2 or TRBV6-3 and TRBJ1-2, with 8 bases matching TRBD1. V lost 6 bases and J lost 5; bases outside the gene matches: 11. The CDR3 extends over 15 amino acids. Germline CDR1 and CDR2: MNHEY and SVGEGT. CDR3 protein: CASSPQGAVRYGYTF. DNA for the CDR3: TGTGCCAGCAGCCCTCAGGGGGCGGTGAGATATGGCTACACCTTC.

Remarks on this clonotype: This may come from a read error, since a much larger clone is one base off. This chain uses TRBV24-1 with TRBJ2-1; TRBD2 matches at 8 bases. Germline V gene lookup returns CDR1 KGHDR and CDR2 SFDVKD. There are 18 residues in the CDR3. CDR3: CATSDLRLAQGVKETQHF. The CDR3 nucleotides are TGTGCCACCAGTGATTTAAGACTAGCGCAAGGAGTGAAAGAGACCCAGCACTTC.

The sample holds many counts of this clonotype. The chain's CDR3 is CASSSVIVKGGVRNEQYF. The DNA of the CDR3 is TGTGCCAGCAGCTCAGTGATAGTTAAGGGCGGGGTCCGGAACGAGCAGTACTTC. The chain has TRBV7-2 and TRBJ2-7, with D possibly TRBD2 on 6 matching bases. Germline V lookup: CDR1 SGHTA, CDR2 FQGNSA. Trimming cost V 4 bases and J 5 bases, with 27 bases left between them. This CDR3 is 18 amino acids long.

This clonotype occurred many times. The chain joins TRBV9 to TRBJ2-3; D may match TRBD1 or TRBD2 (5 bases each). Trimming stripped 1 base from V and 1 base from J, with 7 bases between. The CDR3 runs to 14 residues. Germline assignment: CDR1 SGDLS and CDR2 YYNGEE. The CDR3 nucleotides read TGTGCCAGCAGCGTATTGGGGGGCACAGATACGCAGTATTTT. This gives the protein CASSVLGGTDTQYF.

The gene calls are TRBV5-4 and TRBJ2-2; 8 nucleotides agree with TRBD2. CDR3 length: 16 residues. Germline-derived CDR1 and CDR2 are SGHNT and YYREEE (reference sequence). J lost 4 bases, V lost 1 base, and 6 bases had no gene match. The CDR3 is CASSLTKRERTGELFF. In nucleotides, the CDR3 is TGTGCCAGCAGCTTGACTAAGCGGGAGCGCACCGGGGAGCTGTTTTTT.

This clonotype has a count of ten or more. This rearrangement joins TRBV6-1 to TRBJ1-5, with 7 bases aligning to TRBD1. Germline CDR1 and CDR2: MNHNS and SASEGT. V shed 7 bases, J shed 0 bases, and the junction held 6 bases outside the gene matches. The CDR3 loop spans 15 amino acids. The DNA for the CDR3 is TGTGCCAGCACCGCGACAGGGCGTAGCAATCAGCCCCAGCATTTT. Translated: CASTATGRSNQPQHF.

This rearrangement joins TRBV11-2 to TRBJ2-3; D remains unclear. CDR1 is SGHAT, CDR2 FQNNGV, per germline. The CDR3 covers 15 residues. V lost 6 bases and J lost 1, with 14 bases in between. The chain's CDR3 is CASSQYSVRTDTQYF. The CDR3 DNA is TGTGCCAGCAGTCAATACAGCGTTCGCACAGATACGCAGTATTTT.

This clonotype was detected many times. V and J are TRBV2 and TRBJ2-1, with 9 bases lining up with TRBD2. The junction had 6 bases not matched to a gene; V was cut back by 7 bases and J by 2 bases. Germline CDR1 and CDR2: SNHLY and FYNNEI. The CDR3 extends over 15 amino acids. The CDR3 coding sequence is TGTGCCAGCACTTCCGGGACTAGCCCCTACAATGAGCAGTTCTTC. It encodes CASTSGTSPYNEQFF.

In its sample, this clonotype was seen many times. The V call is TRBV9, the J call TRBJ2-6; D unresolved. The CDR3 totals 15 residues. V shed 0 bases and J shed 1 base, with 5 bases lying between them. CDR1 SGDLS and CDR2 YYNGEE come from the germline V gene. The DNA of the CDR3 is TGTGCCAGCAGCGTAGGGAGATCTGGGGCCAACGTCCTGACTTTC. This gives the protein CASSVGRSGANVLTF.

This clonotype was counted many times. The V call is TRBV15, the J call TRBJ2-7; D tentatively reads TRBD1 or TRBD2 (5 bases each). The CDR3 loop spans 13 amino acids. The germline CDR1 and CDR2 sequences are LNHNV and YYDKDF (reference sequence). Trimming removed 0 bases at V and 7 bases at J, with 10 bases between. Written as DNA, the CDR3 is TGTGCCACCAGCAGAGAAGGGTGGGGGGAGCAGTACTTC. The encoded protein is CATSREGWGEQYF. Based on the CDR3 plus reference TRBV15 and TRBJ2-7, the full variable domain is DAMVIQNPRYQVTQFGKPVTLSCSQTLNHNVMYWYQQKSSQAPKLLFHYYDKDFNNEADTPDNFQSRRPNTSFCFLDIRSPGLGDTAMYLCATSREGWGEQYFGPGTRLTVT.

The chain has TRBV30 and TRBJ2-7; 10 bases agree with TRBD1. Germline-derived CDR1 and CDR2 are GTSNPN and SVGIG (reference sequence). The V gene end was trimmed by 4 bases and the J gene end by 0 bases; junction bases not matched to a gene: 6. This CDR3 is built from 15 residues. Here the CDR3 reads CAWNSGTGASYEQYF. CDR3 sequence (DNA): TGTGCCTGGAATTCCGGGACAGGGGCCTCCTACGAGCAGTACTTC. The full variable domain, rest sourced from reference TRBV30 and TRBJ2-7, is SQTIHQWPATLVQPVGSPLSLECTVEGTSNPNLYWYRQAAGRGLQLLFYSVGIGQISSEVPQNLSASRPQDRQFILSSKKLLLSDSGFYLCAWNSGTGASYEQYFGPGTRLTVT.

This clonotype was seen many times. The chain carries TRBV6-1 and TRBJ2-2; D tentatively fits TRBD1 or TRBD2 (5 bases each). Germline assignment: CDR1 MNHNS and CDR2 SASEGT. V shed 4 bases and J shed 6 bases, with 18 bases lying between them. The CDR3 has 16 residues. The CDR3 region is CASSGVAMMGAGELFF. In DNA form, the CDR3 reads TGTGCCAGCAGTGGGGTGGCCATGATGGGGGCCGGGGAGCTGTTTTTT.

The chain links TRBV5-1 to TRBJ1-5; D perhaps matches TRBD1 (6 bases). Trimming removed 4 bases from V and 2 bases from J, with 13 bases in between. Germline V gene lookup returns CDR1 SGHRS and CDR2 YFSETQ. CDR3 length equals 15 residues. The CDR3 sequence: CASSEQGIGNQPQHF. The CDR3 DNA is TGCGCCAGCAGCGAACAGGGTATCGGCAATCAGCCCCAGCATTTT.

This clonotype was counted ten times or more. The chain is built from TRBV15 and TRBJ2-3; D may be TRBD2 (6 bases). Per germline, CDR1 LNHNV and CDR2 YYDKDF (reference sequence). The CDR3 covers 16 residues. V lost 0 bases, J lost 6 bases, and 16 bases lay in between. Written as DNA, the CDR3 is TGTGCCACCAGCAGAGATTGGAGGGATCCGAGCGATACGCAGTATTTT. Amino acid sequence: CATSRDWRDPSDTQYF.

This clonotype was counted many times. V and J are TRBV19 and TRBJ1-1, with a possible D match to TRBD1 (5 bases). This CDR3 has 13 residues. The germline CDR1 and CDR2 sequences are LNHDA and SQIVND (reference sequence). Trimming removed 3 bases at V and 5 bases at J, with 10 bases between. The CDR3 sequence: CASSIQGRTEAFF. CDR3 in DNA: TGTGCCAGTAGTATTCAGGGACGAACTGAAGCTTTCTTT.

The chain employs TRBV30 and TRBJ1-6; 12 positions agree with TRBD1. Germline values: CDR1 GTSNPN, CDR2 SVGIG (reference sequence). The J segment lost 9 bases and the V segment lost 7 bases, leaving 7 bases of the junction unmatched. The CDR3 runs 14 residues. CDR3 in DNA: TGTGCCTCGACCGGGACAGGGGGCCCTTCACCCCTCCACTTT. Its protein is CASTGTGGPSPLHF.

This clonotype was detected a few times. This sequence joins TRBV5-6 and TRBJ1-3, with a possible D match to TRBD1 (6 bases). The CDR3 has 15 amino acids. Trimming shortened V by 7 bases and J by 4 bases, and 18 bases separated the two germline ends. Germline CDR1 SGHDT, CDR2 YYEEEE. CDR3 sequence: CASGRWGLPGNTIYF. The CDR3, as DNA: TGTGCCAGCGGAAGGTGGGGGCTGCCAGGAAACACCATATATTTT.

There are a few counts of this clonotype. The rearrangement uses TRBV9 and TRBJ1-2; weak D call: TRBD1 (6 bases). V was shortened by 3 bases and J by 4 bases, with 13 bases between the two germline ends. Germline V gives CDR1 SGDLS, CDR2 YYNGEE. The CDR3 is made up of 14 amino acids. DNA for the CDR3: TGTGCCAGCAGCGCCGAGACAGGTTTCTATGGCTACACCTTC. Translation gives CASSAETGFYGYTF.